This TCR beta chain derives from a study of OX40 agonist ivuxolimab in advanced cancers. In the study overall: Ivuxolimab, an antibody acting as an agonist of OX40 (CD134), was used to treat patients. Partial response was recorded in three patients: one hepatocellular carcinoma and two cutaneous melanoma cases.

Prior autoimmune disease or systemic immunosuppression barred patients. Blood samples were obtained at baseline, cycle 4 day 1, and cycle 7 day 1. Produced via immunoSEQ multiplex PCR; TCRdb's table is partial and in-frame only. The data contain under 100,000 clones, roughly four fifths of them seen just once; the ten biggest clones take up 0.45% to 0.6%. Trimming left V 3 bases short and J 0 bases short, with 4 bases between. The CDR3 is 13 residues long. Germline V gene lookup returns CDR1 SGHDT and CDR2 YYEEEE. The chain combines TRBV5-6 with TRBJ1-3, with D hard to call. Sequenced material: CD4+ or CD8+ T cells sorted from blood, taken in a trial of the OX40 agonist ivuxolimab. The clonotype was recovered from an adult with an advanced solid tumor such as melanoma, head and neck, liver or kidney cancer. This CDR3 reads CASSYSSGNTIYF. CDR3 in DNA: TGTGCCAGCAGCTATTCCTCTGGAAACACCATATATTTT. The whole variable domain, remainder taken from reference TRBV5-6 and TRBJ1-3, is DAGVTQSPTHLIKTRGQQVTLRCSPKSGHDTVSWYQQALGQGPQFIFQYYEEEERQRGNFPDRFSGHQFPNYSSELNVNALLLGDSALYLCASSYSSGNTIYFGEGSWLTVV.